The clone carrying this T cell receptor beta chain came up once. This sample stems from a study of blood T cells in healthy people across ages. As for the study in general: Template-switching capture recovered about one barcoded beta molecule per two T cells.

Ranging in age from about 6 to 95, the donors were healthy Caucasian individuals from Russia. The CDR3 extends over 17 amino acids. V lost 7 bases, J lost 1 base, and 11 bases stayed unmatched. Germline V gene lookup returns CDR1 MNHEY and CDR2 SMNVEV (reference sequence). For the second PCR, which ran for roughly 6 to 12 cycles, a sample-barcoded 5' primer and a J-beta primer mix were used. Every cDNA molecule bore a tag from a template-switch adaptor containing 12 random nucleotides. CDR3-containing paired-end reads numbered at least 3 million in each sample. TCRdb independently ran MiXCR on the 5' RACE reads; one entry per CDR3 protein. The table lists 780,000 or so distinct CDR3 sequences, 45% to 70% of them singletons.

The chain carries TRBV27 and TRBJ2-3; 10 bases fit TRBD2. Sequenced input: blood. This TCR was recovered from a man aged 40-49 years in good health. The CDR3 region is CASTSGGHSERTDTQYF. The CDR3 nucleotides are TGTGCCAGCACTAGCGGGGGCCATTCTGAACGCACAGATACGCAGTATTTT.